The rows below give T cell receptor beta chains drawn from one sample of a study of blood T cell repertoires in COVID-19. Produced via immunoSEQ multiplex PCR; TCRdb's table is partial and in-frame only. The top ten hold roughly an eighth of the sample, which has hundreds of thousands of clones, around 86% seen once. Sequencing was done on a sample of peripheral blood. The receptors were sampled from a woman aged 55 to 70 with active or convalescent COVID-19. The CDR3 runs from the conserved cysteine through the conserved F or W. A D gene is named only where the DNA matches it firmly. Clone size is shown for a subset of rows, as once, few, many or a class of expanded clone.

j_call v_call clone_size d_call cdr3_nt cdr3_aa
TRBJ1-1 TRBV15 . TRBD1 TGTGCCACCAGCAGAGTGGGACAGAGGGCTTTCTTT CATSRVGQRAFF
TRBJ2-3 TRBV2 . . TGTGCCAGCAGTGAAGGGCGGGGAGGCACAGATACGCAGTATTTT CASSEGRGGTDTQYF
TRBJ2-1 TRBV7-2 . TRBD2 TGTGCCAGCAGCTTAGGACTAGCGGGGGGGCCTTACAATGAGCAGTTCTTC CASSLGLAGGPYNEQFF
TRBJ2-3 TRBV7-2 . TRBD2 TGTGCCAGCAGCCAGAGATGGGTAGCGGGGGGGAGGGATACGCAGTATTTT CASSQRWVAGGRDTQYF
TRBJ1-5 TRBV5-5 . TRBD1 TGTGCCAGCAGCCCGGGACAGAGTACCCTCAATCAGCCCCAGCATTTT CASSPGQSTLNQPQHF
TRBJ2-2 TRBV5-1 . TRBD1 TGCGCCAGCAGCCGGGACAGGGAGGACGGGGAGCTGTTTTTT CASSRDREDGELFF
TRBJ1-1 TRBV10-1 few . TGCGCCAGCAAAGGACAGAACACTGAAGCTTTCTTT CASKGQNTEAFF
TRBJ1-3 TRBV5-4 . TRBD1 TGTGCCAGCAGCTCACGGACAGGGACTGGAAACACCATATATTTT CASSSRTGTGNTIYF
TRBJ2-7 TRBV5-1 . TRBD1 TGCGCCAGCAGAAGGGACGGGACAGGGTCGTACGAGCAGTACTTC CASRRDGTGSYEQYF
TRBJ1-5 TRBV3-1/TRBV3-2 . . TGTGCCAGCAGCCAAGGGGGAGGAGACCCCGGGAGGTCCCAGCATTTT CASSQGGGDPGRSQHF
TRBJ2-5 TRBV19 few TRBD2 TGTGCCACCCAGGAATACTCGGGACTAGCGGGGGGGGAAGAGACCCAGTACTTC CATQEYSGLAGGEETQYF
TRBJ2-7 TRBV12-3/TRBV12-4 . . TGTGCCAGCAGTTTAAAGGGAGACTACGAGCAGTACTTC CASSLKGDYEQYF
TRBJ1-6 TRBV3-1/TRBV3-2 . TRBD1 TGTGCCAGCAGCCACTTCCCCGGGACAGGGGGTTCACCCCTCCACTTT CASSHFPGTGGSPLHF